This TCR beta chain was captured in a study of blood T cell repertoires in COVID-19. Overall study: Italy, Spain and the United States were the sources of the convalescent and acute COVID-19 samples. PBMCs, B-cell-depleted T cells, or T cells provided the cDNA or gDNA that made up the material.

As processed by the authors: Estimates of nucleated cell counts were drawn from the amplification of reference gene primers. Sequenced by immunoSEQ multiplex PCR; TCRdb stores in-frame clones only, minus some. That table gives V, J and clone size, and the DNA gave D and trimming. Among around 130,000 clones listed, approximately 83% were seen once. The germline gives CDR1 SGHDN, CDR2 FVKESK. Trimming pared 4 bases from V and 4 bases from J, leaving 10 bases between. The CDR3 sequence is 13 residues long. The sample was peripheral blood. V gene TRBV14 combines with J gene TRBJ2-5, with a tentative D call TRBD2 (7 bases). This clonotype was obtained from a man between 35 and 55 years old with active or convalescent COVID-19. The CDR3 DNA follows: TGTGCCAGCAGCCGGGGGGGCTTAGAGACCCAGTACTTC. This gives the protein CASSRGGLETQYF.